Here is one TCR beta chain with its context. Its antigen target is currently unknown. Base qualities are missing; no much larger clone stands one base away. The sample is drawn from a study of T cell responses to AZD1222 COVID-19 vaccine (dated by TCRdb to the early 2020s). With regard to the full study: TCR sequencing covered more than 230 trial participants: around 210 given two doses of AZD1222 and about 26 given two doses of MenACWY control vaccine. Enrollment into the trials was organized by age into subgroups of 18-55, 56-69 and 70-plus years, and those subgroups contained roughly 150, 30 and 60 TCR-sequenced participants, respectively. Summary of the overall study and its limitations: Spike-specific TCR breadth and depth rose significantly after two AZD1222 doses compared with day 0 and with MenACWY recipients. The whole spike protein was spanned by vaccine-associated CD4 TCRs, and dominant responses were seen in regions 160-218 and 743-854. Conclusions about previously exposed vaccinees are limited, since just six AZD1222 recipients were seropositive for SARS-CoV-2 at baseline. Reportedly, almost half of the unique spike-specific TCRs recognized epitopes lying outside the regions that are mutated in the B.1.351 and B.1.1.7 variants. Participants were mostly white British and included more females than males, and it was suggested by the authors that clonal diversity may have been underestimated. Because no samples from the day 14 peak response were available, repertoires could be characterized only after the peak T cell response. The 56-69-year group was small, and its depth increase did not reach significance, likely because of low power.

The CDR3 regions of human TCRbeta chains were analyzed by immunosequencing. The paper's processing steps were these. TCRs in the repertoires were matched against a reference library of SARS-CoV-2-specific TCRs that had been generated with the MIRA antigen-specificity platform. Breadth was defined as the fraction of unique TCRs that were SARS-CoV-2-associated. Depth was defined as the fraction of total T cells that were SARS-CoV-2-associated. Each spike-specific TCR was assigned to its reactive spike region and to a CD4 or CD8 class using the MIRA data. Log10-transformed breadth and depth values were compared by one-way ANOVA with Sidak's multiple comparisons tests. TCRdb stores this immuneACCESS table with in-frame sequences only. Part of the clones is absent; in the studies checked, under half of the shortfall reflects unresolved V genes, and no reason is known for the rest. V and J calls plus clone size are reproduced from that table; the DNA served to infer D and trimming. This sample comprises approximately 110,000 clones, about 91% of them detected only once. The top ten clones comprise 6.5% of the sample.

What this sample's time point label stands for: about 28 days (+/-7) after the second vaccine dose. Because spike-specific TCR depth and breadth did not differ between the two schedules, AZD1222 recipients who got a second dose at roughly 4 weeks were pooled with those who got a second dose at roughly 12 weeks. The vaccinee samples were drawn from two UK trials, COV001 and COV002, one of which was a single-blind randomized controlled phase 2/3 trial testing AZD1222 (ChAdOx1 nCoV-19) in healthy adults. For TCRbeta chain sequencing, PBMC samples were collected from trial participants at day 0 and at day 28 after the second dose. This sequence was found in an adult who received the AZD1222 COVID-19 vaccine. Source: peripheral blood, taken 28 days after the second AZD1222 dose.

The CDR3 protein: CASSVATGFGNTIYF. At the DNA level, the sequence is TGTGCCAGCAGCGTAGCAACAGGGTTTGGAAACACCATATATTTT. The chain is made from TRBV9 and TRBJ1-3; D gene: possibly TRBD1, on 6 matching bases. From cysteine to phenylalanine, the CDR3 is 15 amino acids long. Only CDR3 DNA is held: 45 bases, read in frame from base 1. Between the V and J ends, shortened by 0 bases and 3 bases respectively, the junction contains 10 bases. CDR1 and CDR2, looked up from the germline V gene, are SGDLS and YYNGEE.